This T cell receptor (beta chain) was profiled in a study of cytomegalovirus exposure and HLA in healthy donors. PCR primers comprised 60 Vbeta and 13 Jbeta primers. Data came from immunoSEQ multiplex PCR; TCRdb stores just in-frame clones and leaves some out. The sample lists about 140,000 clones, more than 75% occurring once. The clonotype comes from a male donor in good health and CMV-seronegative. Sample: PBMCs.

CDR3 sequence: CATRGAGNQPQHF. CDR3 bases: TGTGCCACGCGGGGGGCAGGCAATCAGCCCCAGCATTTT. The V call is TRBV15, the J call TRBJ1-5; a weak D match, TRBD1 (6 bases). There are 13 residues in the CDR3. V lost 9 bases, J lost 2 bases, and 11 bases lay in between. CDR1 is LNHNV and CDR2 is YYDKDF in the germline V gene (reference sequence).